Listed here is a single TCR beta chain. The antigen this receptor binds is unknown. Within one base of it there is no much larger clone, and no base qualities were kept. Participants in the prospective study were enrolled through a virtual design, were aged roughly 18 to 90 years, and lived in approximately 25 United States geographic areas. To assign participants to cohorts, the prospective study relied on clinical history that participants themselves reported in a screening survey and a study questionnaire. In the prospective study, mobile phlebotomists collected whole blood, serum and a nasopharyngeal or oropharyngeal swab from each participant. Additional blood draws and questionnaires over an approximately two-month period could optionally be provided by prospective study participants. Blood samples from the prospective study were shipped frozen or at room temperature prior to DNA extraction.

This sample is drawn from a study of blood T cell repertoires in COVID-19 (dated by TCRdb to about 2020). Describing the broader study: Samples from collaborators originated in the United States, Italy and Spain and spanned both the acute and convalescent phases of COVID-19. The prospective study material was composed of cDNA or gDNA derived from T cells, B-cell-depleted T cells, or PBMCs. The dataset comprised deeply sampled blood TCRbeta repertoires from subjects exposed to, actively infected with, or recovered from COVID-19. The repertoires were released in a freely available public database meant as a resource for research on the immune response to SARS-CoV-2. The samples were drawn from the first 160 participants of the ongoing ImmuneRACE study and from over a thousand subjects provided by 6 global collaborators. The sample metadata nearly always contained a de-identified subject ID, COVID-19 status, age in years and sex. Where available, HLA class I and class II types were obtained from metadata supplied by the sample provider rather than from assay-based typing. Overall results and qualifications from the work: The amount of clinical and demographic metadata varied by source and participant and was provided uncurated.

The CDR3 runs 12 amino acids, cysteine and phenylalanine included. The sequence is cut down to CDR3 DNA, 36 bases in frame from base 1. Via the germline V gene, CDR1 is MDHEN and CDR2 SYDVKM. The V and J ends are trimmed by 2 bases and 9 bases, leaving 8 bases between them. TCRbeta CDR3 regions were amplified from genomic DNA using the immunoSEQ Assay, a bias-controlled multiplex PCR. Per the source publication's procedure: The number of nucleated cells in each sample was estimated by amplification of reference gene primers within the assay. To quantify the absolute abundance of each unique TCRbeta CDR3 rearrangement, sequence reads were collapsed and filtered. For each sample, productive Simpson clonality was calculated by taking the square root of Simpson's diversity index across productive rearrangements. TCRdb took this table from immuneACCESS and kept in-frame rearrangements with V and J called. Such tables lack part of the clones; where checked against another copy, unresolved V genes explain under half of the gap, and the rest is unexplained. The D gene and trimming were derived from the DNA, and the V and J assignments and clone size from that table. The sample table holds 250,000 to 300,000 clones, of which about 80% were seen once. Clones ranked in the top ten supply roughly 4% of the sample.

Sequenced input: PBMCs or T cells enriched from blood (not recorded which). The sequence was obtained from a man aged 30 to 45 with acute COVID-19. The chain is made from TRBV28 and TRBJ1-5; TRBD1 is perhaps the D gene, given 5 matching bases. The CDR3 corresponds to CASSLGRGPQHF. Read as DNA, the sequence is TGTGCCAGCAGTTTAGGTAGGGGGCCCCAGCATTTT. The variable domain in full, with residues beyond the CDR3 obtained from the reference TRBV28 and TRBJ1-5 genes, is DVKVTQSSRYLVKRTGEKVFLECVQDMDHENMFWYRQDPGLGLRLIYFSYDVKMKEKGDIPEGYSVSREKKERFSLILESASTNQTSMYLCASSLGRGPQHFGDGTRLSIL.